This T cell receptor beta chain appears in the sequencing data of a study of T cell responses to AZD1222 COVID-19 vaccine. Points on this clone: Its antigen is undetermined.

This CDR3 has 18 residues. Doses given second, at about 4 or about 12 weeks, were pooled. The data were produced by immunoSEQ multiplex PCR, yet TCRdb's version contains in-frame clones alone and is incomplete. The sample shows roughly 150,000 clones, roughly 87% of them seen only once. Overall study findings and caveats: Most donors were white British, females outnumbered males, and clonal diversity was possibly underestimated. Samples come after the peak T cell response, not at day 14.

The material sequenced was peripheral blood, taken 28 days after the second AZD1222 dose. This chain joins TRBV21-1 and TRBJ1-6; TRBD1 reflects the table's D call only, with no check against the DNA. TRBV21-1 is deemed a pseudogene. The receptor's source is an adult who received the AZD1222 COVID-19 vaccine. The CDR3 sequence is CASSIQRGTGGNNSPLHF. For the CDR3, the DNA is TGTGCCAGCAGCATTCAAAGGGGGACAGGGGGAAATAATTCACCCCTCCACTTT.